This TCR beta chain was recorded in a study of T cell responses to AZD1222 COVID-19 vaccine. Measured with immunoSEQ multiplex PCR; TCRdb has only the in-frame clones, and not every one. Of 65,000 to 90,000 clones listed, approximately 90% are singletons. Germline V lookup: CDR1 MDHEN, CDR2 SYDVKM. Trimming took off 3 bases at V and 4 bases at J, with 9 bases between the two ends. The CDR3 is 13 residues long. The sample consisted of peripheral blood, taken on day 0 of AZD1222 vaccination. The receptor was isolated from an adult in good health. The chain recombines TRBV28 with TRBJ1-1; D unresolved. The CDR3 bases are TGTGCCAGCAGTTTCGGTGGCGGCACTGAAGCTTTCTTT. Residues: CASSFGGGTEAFF. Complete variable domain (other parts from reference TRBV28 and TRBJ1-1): DVKVTQSSRYLVKRTGEKVFLECVQDMDHENMFWYRQDPGLGLRLIYFSYDVKMKEKGDIPEGYSVSREKKERFSLILESASTNQTSMYLCASSFGGGTEAFFGQGTRLTVV.